Following are 15 T cell receptor beta chains from one sample sequenced in a study of preoperative IRX-2 immunotherapy in early breast cancer. Treatment meaning: preoperative locoregional IRX-2 cytokine immunotherapy. Data came from immunoSEQ multiplex PCR; TCRdb stores just in-frame clones and leaves some out. This sample has tens of thousands of clones; about 90% occur once, and the top ten carry 9.5% to 10%. Sample collection occurred from a patient treated with IRX-2 immunotherapy. The receptors derive from a human donor with breast cancer.

This clone came up once. The chain employs TRBV9 and TRBJ1-3, with a possible D match to TRBD1 (5 bases). CDR3 size: 16 residues. The V end lost 3 bases, the J end lost 0 bases, and 13 bases lay between the germline ends. From germline, CDR1 is SGDLS and CDR2 YYNGEE. CDR3 protein: CASSAQTAISGNTIYF. DNA for the CDR3: TGTGCCAGCAGCGCACAGACAGCTATCTCTGGAAACACCATATATTTT. The entire variable domain, with the rest obtained from reference TRBV9 and TRBJ1-3, is as follows: DSGVTQTPKHLITATGQRVTLRCSPRSGDLSVYWYQQSLDQGLQFLIQYYNGEERAKGNILERFSAQQFPDLHSELNLSSLELGDSALYFCASSAQTAISGNTIYFGEGSWLTVV.

This clone was seen a few times. This chain links TRBV7-2 with TRBJ2-7, with a weak D call TRBD1 (6 bases). Germline V gives CDR1 SGHTA, CDR2 FQGNSA. The CDR3 is 15 residues long. Between the trimmed V and J ends, which lost 2 bases and 3 bases, there was a span of 14 bases. In nucleotides, the CDR3 is TGTGCCAGCAGCTTATCTACAGGGATTTTCTACGAGCAGTACTTC. Its protein is CASSLSTGIFYEQYF.

The CDR3 is CASSSPQESRGDEQFF. The CDR3 DNA follows: TGTGCCAGCAGTTCCCCCCAAGAGTCACGGGGCGATGAGCAGTTCTTC. The rearrangement links TRBV6-5 to TRBJ2-1, with D tentatively TRBD1 or TRBD2 (5 bases each). The CDR3 is 16 residues long. Germline assignment: CDR1 MNHEY and CDR2 SVGAGI. V gave up 4 bases and J gave up 8 bases, with 21 bases separating them.

The chain combines TRBV18 with TRBJ2-2; 8 positions match TRBD2. Germline CDR1 KGHSH, CDR2 LQKENI. This CDR3 spans 15 amino acids. V was pared by 1 base and J by 4 bases, with 2 bases of the junction left unmatched. The CDR3 bases are TGTGCCAGCTCACCACAGGGACTAGGCACCGGGGAGCTGTTTTTT. Protein sequence: CASSPQGLGTGELFF.

The chain joins TRBV4-2 to TRBJ2-5; possible D gene TRBD2, 6 bases. The V and J ends lost 0 bases and 5 bases respectively, with 13 bases between them. This CDR3 has 15 residues. Germline V CDR1 and CDR2: LGHNA, YNFKEQ. CDR3 bases: TGTGCCAGCAGCCAAGATGGGGGGTTCGGGGAGACCCAGTACTTC. It codes for CASSQDGGFGETQYF.

The chain has TRBV4-1 and TRBJ2-5, with 8 positions matching TRBD2. After removal of 0 bases from V and 5 bases from J, the junction contained 11 bases not matched to a gene. The CDR3 extends over 17 amino acids. The V gene's germline CDR1 is MGHRA and CDR2 YSYEKL. As DNA, the CDR3 is TGCGCCAGCAGCCAAGACGGGCGGGGGGCCCTCCGGGAGACCCAGTACTTC. Translation: CASSQDGRGALRETQYF.

The chain uses TRBV5-1 and TRBJ1-1, with D perhaps matching TRBD1 (6 bases). Per germline, CDR1 SGHRS and CDR2 YFSETQ. The CDR3 consists of 14 residues. Trimming removed 0 bases from V and 11 bases from J, with 17 bases in between. The CDR3 DNA reads TGCGCCAGCAGCTTGGACAGGGCCAGTCCCCGTGCTTTCTTT. Its protein is CASSLDRASPRAFF.

This rearrangement joins TRBV19 to TRBJ2-2, with 10 bases identical to TRBD2. This CDR3 has 16 amino acids. Unmatched junction bases numbered 9, after V lost 8 bases and J lost 3 bases. The germline V gene has CDR1 LNHDA and CDR2 SQIVND (reference sequence). The CDR3, as DNA: TGTGCCAGTTATCGGAGGACTAGCGGCTACACCGGGGAGCTGTTTTTT. Its translation: CASYRRTSGYTGELFF.

The CDR3 DNA follows: TGTGCCAGCGGCCGGGATCCCTCTGGAAACACCATATATTTT. It specifies CASGRDPSGNTIYF. V and J are TRBV6-6 and TRBJ1-3; D unclear. Trimming shortened V by 8 bases and J by 0 bases, and 11 bases separated the two germline ends. This CDR3 has 14 amino acids. Germline CDR1 MNHNY, CDR2 SVGAGI (reference sequence).

This clone was found once. The rearrangement joins TRBV18 to TRBJ1-4; D may be TRBD1 (5 bases). This CDR3 has 14 amino acids. Trimming shortened V by 6 bases and J by 6 bases, and 14 bases separated the two germline ends. Germline-derived CDR1 and CDR2 are KGHSH and LQKENI. CDR3 bases: TGTGCCAGCTCGGCGACAGATCAGTATGAAAAACTGTTTTTT. It translates to CASSATDQYEKLFF.

The chain carries TRBV28 and TRBJ2-7, with TRBD2 matching over 10 bases. CDR1 MDHEN and CDR2 SYDVKM come from the germline V gene. CDR3 length equals 14 residues. After removal of 7 bases from V and 2 bases from J, the junction contained 5 bases not matched to a gene. Here the CDR3 DNA reads TGTGCCAGCACCTCCGGGACTAGCGCCTACGAGCAGTACTTC. Its translation is CASTSGTSAYEQYF.

The chain carries TRBV9 and TRBJ1-1; 7 nucleotides align to TRBD1. The trim removed 0 bases at V and 3 bases at J, leaving 5 bases unmatched. This CDR3 contains 15 residues. Germline values: CDR1 SGDLS, CDR2 YYNGEE. The chain's CDR3 is CASSVVAGGDTEAFF. The DNA of the CDR3 is TGTGCCAGCAGCGTAGTAGCAGGGGGGGACACTGAAGCTTTCTTT.

The CDR3 coding sequence is TGTGCCAGCAGCGAAGGGAGAGAGACCCAGTACTTC. Protein: CASSEGRETQYF. The rearrangement joins TRBV11-2 to TRBJ2-5; D possibly corresponds to TRBD2 (5 bases). In germline, CDR1 is SGHAT, CDR2 FQNNGV. The CDR3 sequence is 12 residues long. The V gene lost 5 bases and the J gene lost 4 bases, with 8 bases spanning the gap.

The CDR3 sequence is CASSAGLAGVSETQYF. The CDR3 nucleotides are TGTGCCAGCAGCGCTGGACTAGCGGGGGTTTCAGAGACCCAGTACTTC. This rearrangement joins TRBV9 to TRBJ2-5, with 13 bases fitting TRBD2. CDR3 length equals 16 residues. Germline CDR1 and CDR2: SGDLS and YYNGEE. V lost 3 bases to trimming and J lost 4 bases; unmatched junction nucleotides: 6.

The rearrangement joins TRBV4-1 to TRBJ2-6; a weak D match, TRBD2 (5 bases). This CDR3 region has 15 residues. Germline CDR1 is MGHRA and CDR2 is YSYEKL. V was pared by 3 bases and J by 0 bases, with 6 bases between. The DNA of the CDR3 is TGCGCCAGCAGCCACGGGAACTCTGGGGCCAACGTCCTGACTTTC. Translating it yields CASSHGNSGANVLTF.